These 10 T cell receptor beta chains came from one sample sequenced in a study of blood T cell repertoires in COVID-19. The data were produced by immunoSEQ multiplex PCR, yet TCRdb's version contains in-frame clones alone and is incomplete. The sample contains about 340,000 clones, around 86% of which appear only once. Sequencing was performed on peripheral blood. The receptors originated from a woman between 45 and 60 years old with COVID-19, enrolled during active disease.

The chain is built from TRBV6-2 or TRBV6-3 and TRBJ1-5, with 8 nucleotides matching TRBD1. This CDR3 has 17 residues. Germline trimming cut 1 base from V and 2 bases from J; bases unmatched to any gene: 7. Looked up from germline, CDR1 is MNHEY and CDR2 is SVGEGT. The CDR3 is CASSYFRQGSRNQPQHF. CDR3 sequence (DNA): TGTGCCAGCAGTTACTTCCGACAGGGGTCCCGCAATCAGCCCCAGCATTTT.

The genes are TRBV27 and TRBJ2-7; D possibly corresponds to TRBD2 (6 bases). CDR1 and CDR2 from the germline V gene are MNHEY and SMNVEV (reference sequence). The length of the CDR3 is 15 residues. V lost 5 bases to trimming and J lost 3 bases, with 17 bases between them. CDR3 sequence reads: CASSPGGVRIYEQYF. DNA of the CDR3: TGTGCCAGCAGTCCTGGAGGGGTCCGGATCTACGAGCAGTACTTC.

This clone was seen only once. This sequence joins TRBV5-1 and TRBJ2-3, with 7 positions matching TRBD1. V dropped 7 bases and J dropped 1; count of bases not matched to a gene: 9. Germline V gene sequence: CDR1 SGHRS, CDR2 YFSETQ. The CDR3 consists of 15 residues. The CDR3 DNA is TGCGCCAGCTTTCCCGGACAGGTTGGCACAGATACGCAGTATTTT. It codes for CASFPGQVGTDTQYF.

The chain has TRBV7-2 and TRBJ1-1, with D unclear. The CDR3 has 14 residues. Germline assignment: CDR1 SGHTA and CDR2 FQGNSA. Trimming left V 2 bases short and J 1 base short, with 8 bases between. The CDR3 protein is CASSLQVGNTEAFF. The CDR3 DNA reads as TGTGCCAGCAGCTTACAGGTGGGGAACACTGAAGCTTTCTTT.

This clone has a single count. The chain uses TRBV7-8 and TRBJ1-4, with a possible D match to TRBD1 (5 bases). CDR3 length: 15 amino acids. V dropped 1 base and J dropped 7 bases, with 13 bases sitting between them. The germline V gene has CDR1 SGHVS and CDR2 FQNEAQ. The CDR3 reads CASSLGGDFGEKLFF. DNA for the CDR3: TGTGCCAGCAGCTTAGGGGGGGATTTCGGTGAAAAACTGTTTTTT. Looking up the rest from reference TRBV7-8 and TRBJ1-4 gives the full variable domain: GAGVSQSPRYKVAKRGQDVALRCDPISGHVSLFWYQQALGQGPEFLTYFQNEAQLDKSGLPSDRFFAERPEGSVSTLKIQRTQQEDSAVYLCASSLGGDFGEKLFFGSGTQLSVL.

The genes are TRBV14 and TRBJ2-3; 9 nucleotides align to TRBD2. In germline, CDR1 is SGHDN, CDR2 FVKESK. The CDR3 sequence is 16 residues long. Trimming at V came to 0 bases and at J to 3 bases, leaving 4 bases not matched to a gene. CDR3 DNA: TGTGCCAGCAGCCAAGATTCGACTAGCGGAACAGATACGCAGTATTTT. Amino acid sequence: CASSQDSTSGTDTQYF. Together with reference TRBV14 and TRBJ2-3, the CDR3 gives the full variable domain: EAGVTQFPSHSVIEKGQTVTLRCDPISGHDNLYWYRRVMGKEIKFLLHFVKESKQDESGMPNNRFLAERTGGTYSTLKVQPAELEDSGVYFCASSQDSTSGTDTQYFGPGTRLTVL.

This clone was seen only a few times. This sequence joins TRBV7-2 and TRBJ2-1, with 7 nucleotides matching TRBD2. CDR3 size: 16 residues. Trimming at V came to 5 bases and at J to 8 bases, leaving 15 bases not matched to a gene. Germline CDR1 SGHTA, CDR2 FQGNSA. The CDR3 sequence: CASSPNGRESGHEQFF. In nucleotides, the CDR3 is TGTGCCAGCAGCCCTAACGGGCGGGAGTCAGGCCATGAGCAGTTCTTC. Full variable domain (outside the CDR3, taken from reference TRBV7-2 and TRBJ2-1): GAGVSQSPSNKVTEKGKDVELRCDPISGHTALYWYRQSLGQGLEFLIYFQGNSAPDKSGLPSDRFSAERTGGSVSTLTIQRTQQEDSAVYLCASSPNGRESGHEQFFGPGTRLTVL.

This rearrangement joins TRBV29-1 to TRBJ1-2; 10 bases agree with TRBD1. J lost 7 bases, V lost 6 bases, and 17 bases had no gene match. The CDR3 has 16 residues. Germline V lookup: CDR1 SQVTM, CDR2 ANQGSEA. The CDR3 DNA reads as TGCAGCGTCCTCCGGGACAGGGGAGAACTTACTGCTGGCTACACCTTC. The encoded protein is CSVLRDRGELTAGYTF.

The chain is built from TRBV11-2 and TRBJ2-3, with 12 positions matching TRBD2. CDR3 length equals 17 residues. Germline V lookup: CDR1 SGHAT, CDR2 FQNNGV. Unmatched junction bases numbered 5, after V lost 2 bases and J lost 2 bases. CDR3 sequence reads: CASSLLRLAGVTDTQYF. CDR3 coding DNA: TGTGCCAGCAGCTTACTCCGACTAGCGGGAGTCACAGATACGCAGTATTTT. Variable domain in full (rest from reference TRBV11-2 and TRBJ2-3): EAGVAQSPRYKIIEKRQSVAFWCNPISGHATLYWYQQILGQGPKLLIQFQNNGVVDDSQLPKDRFSAERLKGVDSTLKIQPAKLEDSAVYLCASSLLRLAGVTDTQYFGPGTRLTVL.

The V gene is TRBV6-4, the J gene TRBJ2-3, with D perhaps TRBD2 (6 bases). Per germline, CDR1 MRHNA and CDR2 SNTAGT. The CDR3 spans 16 residues. Trimming cost V 4 bases and J 3 bases, with 17 bases left between them. The CDR3 sequence: CASSVGPVAATDTQYF. As DNA, the CDR3 is TGTGCCAGCAGTGTCGGCCCCGTAGCGGCTACAGATACGCAGTATTTT.